The T cell receptor beta chain described here comes from a study of human thymus T cells. CDR3 size: 15 residues. The ends lost 4 bases at V and 5 bases at J; junction bases unmatched: 7. Per the germline V gene, CDR1 is SGDLS and CDR2 is YYNGEE. Whole-study results and caveats: Thymic and blood repertoires seemed to favor certain V and J genes.

The protocol was immunoSEQ multiplex PCR, while the TCRdb copy is restricted to in-frame clones and leaves out a portion. Counted here are over 35,000 clones, over 85% occurring once; the ten biggest clones make up approximately 0.13%. During surgery, about 0.5-1 mL peripheral blood was drawn from four of eight donors. As regards this clone: Its antigen is as yet unknown.

This chain connects TRBV9 to TRBJ2-1; 9 positions agree with TRBD2. The sequenced sample consisted of blood. This TCR came from a boy younger than two with a congenital heart defect but otherwise immunologically healthy. CDR3 residues: CASSLALAGNNEQFF. For the CDR3, the DNA is TGTGCCAGCAGCCTGGCCCTAGCGGGGAACAATGAGCAGTTCTTC.